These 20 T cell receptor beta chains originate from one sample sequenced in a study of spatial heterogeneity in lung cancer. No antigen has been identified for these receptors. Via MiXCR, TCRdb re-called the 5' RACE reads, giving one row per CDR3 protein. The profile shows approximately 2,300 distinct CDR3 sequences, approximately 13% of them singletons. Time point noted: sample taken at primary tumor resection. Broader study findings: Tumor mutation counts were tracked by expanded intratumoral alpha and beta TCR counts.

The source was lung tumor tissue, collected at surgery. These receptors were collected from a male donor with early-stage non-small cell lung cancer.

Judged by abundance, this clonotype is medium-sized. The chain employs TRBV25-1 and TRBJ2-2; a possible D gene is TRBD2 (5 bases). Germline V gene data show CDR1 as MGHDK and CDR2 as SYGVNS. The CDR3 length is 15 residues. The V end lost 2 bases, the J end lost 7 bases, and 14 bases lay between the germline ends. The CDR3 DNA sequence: TGTGCCAGCAGTGAAGGACTCCGATTGAACGGGGAGCTGTTTTTT. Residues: CASSEGLRLNGELFF.

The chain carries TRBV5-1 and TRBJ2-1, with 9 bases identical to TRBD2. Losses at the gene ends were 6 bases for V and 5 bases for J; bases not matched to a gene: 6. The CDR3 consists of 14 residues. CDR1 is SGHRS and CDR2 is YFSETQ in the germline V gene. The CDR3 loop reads CASISSSGDNEQFF. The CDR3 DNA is TGCGCCAGCATTTCGTCTAGCGGGGACAATGAGCAGTTCTTC.

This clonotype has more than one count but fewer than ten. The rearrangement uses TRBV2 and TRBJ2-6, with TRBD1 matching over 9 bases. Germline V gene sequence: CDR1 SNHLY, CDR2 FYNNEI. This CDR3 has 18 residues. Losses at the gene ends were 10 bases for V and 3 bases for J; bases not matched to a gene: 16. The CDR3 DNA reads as TGTGCCACCGCGGGACAGGGATGGGTTGTAGGTGGGGCCAACGTCCTGACTTTC. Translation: CATAGQGWVVGGANVLTF.

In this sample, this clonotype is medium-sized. DNA of the CDR3: TGTGCCAGCAGCTTGGTGGGGAAAGTGGCTGAAGCTTTCTTT. Translation: CASSLVGKVAEAFF. The chain uses TRBV11-2 and TRBJ1-1; no reliable D call. The CDR3 consists of 14 residues. Germline V gene data show CDR1 as SGHAT and CDR2 as FQNNGV. V dropped 3 bases and J dropped 6 bases, with 14 bases sitting between them.

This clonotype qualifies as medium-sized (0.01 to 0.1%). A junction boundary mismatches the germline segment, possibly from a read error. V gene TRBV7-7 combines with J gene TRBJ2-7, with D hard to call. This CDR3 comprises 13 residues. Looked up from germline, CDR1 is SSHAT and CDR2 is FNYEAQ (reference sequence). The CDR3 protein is CASSFRLLEEQYF. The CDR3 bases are TGTGCTAGCAGCTTTCGGCTGCTAGAGGAGCAGTACTTC.

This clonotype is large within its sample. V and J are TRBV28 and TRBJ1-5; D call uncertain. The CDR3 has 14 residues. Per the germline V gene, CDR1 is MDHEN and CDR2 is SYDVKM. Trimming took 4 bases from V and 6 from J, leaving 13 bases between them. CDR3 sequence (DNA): TGTGCCAGCAGTTCATCACAATTCGGTCAGCCCCAGCATTTT. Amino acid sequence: CASSSSQFGQPQHF.

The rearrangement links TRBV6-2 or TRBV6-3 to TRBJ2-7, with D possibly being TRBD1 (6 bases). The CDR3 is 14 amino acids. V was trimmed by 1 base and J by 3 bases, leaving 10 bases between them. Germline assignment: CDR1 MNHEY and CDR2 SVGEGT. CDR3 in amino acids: CASSYYGTFYEQYF. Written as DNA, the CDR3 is TGTGCCAGCAGTTACTATGGGACATTCTACGAGCAGTACTTC.

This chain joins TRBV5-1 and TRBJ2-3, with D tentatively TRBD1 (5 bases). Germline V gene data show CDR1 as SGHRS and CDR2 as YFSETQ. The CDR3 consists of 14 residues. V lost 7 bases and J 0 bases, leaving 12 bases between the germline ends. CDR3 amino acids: CASADTGSTDTQYF. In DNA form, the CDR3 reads TGCGCCAGCGCGGACACGGGTAGCACAGATACGCAGTATTTT.

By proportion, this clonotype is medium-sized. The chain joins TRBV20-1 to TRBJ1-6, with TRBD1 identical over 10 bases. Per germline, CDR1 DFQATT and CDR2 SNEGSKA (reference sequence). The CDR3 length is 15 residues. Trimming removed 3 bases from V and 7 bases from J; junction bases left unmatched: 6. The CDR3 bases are TGCAGTGCTAGTAAGACAGGGGGCGAGAATTCACCCCTCCACTTT. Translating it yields CSASKTGGENSPLHF.

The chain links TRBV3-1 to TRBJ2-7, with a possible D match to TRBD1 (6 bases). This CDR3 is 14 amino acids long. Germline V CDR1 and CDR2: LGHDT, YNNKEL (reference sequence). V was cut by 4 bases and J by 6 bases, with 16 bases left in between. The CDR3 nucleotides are TGTGCCAGCAGCCCACATTCCACCAGGGGCGAGCAGTACTTC. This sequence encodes CASSPHSTRGEQYF.

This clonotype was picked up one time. Here the CDR3 DNA reads TGTGCCACCAGCCCTGGCGGGGGGGCCTTCGTAGAGACCCAGTACTTC. The encoded protein is CATSPGGGAFVETQYF. This chain connects TRBV15 to TRBJ2-5; 9 bases align to TRBD2. In germline, CDR1 is LNHNV, CDR2 YYDKDF (reference sequence). The CDR3 is 16 residues long. J was trimmed by 4 bases and V by 5 bases; bases with no gene match: 11.

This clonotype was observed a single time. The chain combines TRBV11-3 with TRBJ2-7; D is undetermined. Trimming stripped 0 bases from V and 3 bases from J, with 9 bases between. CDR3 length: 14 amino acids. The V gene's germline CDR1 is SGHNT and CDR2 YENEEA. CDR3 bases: TGTGCCAGCAGCTTAGAATTAAGCGACTACGAGCAGTACTTC. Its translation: CASSLELSDYEQYF.

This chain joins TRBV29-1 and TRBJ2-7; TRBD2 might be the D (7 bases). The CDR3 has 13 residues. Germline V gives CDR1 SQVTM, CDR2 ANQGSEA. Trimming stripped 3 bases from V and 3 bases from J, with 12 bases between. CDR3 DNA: TGCAGCGTTGAGCTGGGGGGGCACTACGAGCAGTACTTC. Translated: CSVELGGHYEQYF.

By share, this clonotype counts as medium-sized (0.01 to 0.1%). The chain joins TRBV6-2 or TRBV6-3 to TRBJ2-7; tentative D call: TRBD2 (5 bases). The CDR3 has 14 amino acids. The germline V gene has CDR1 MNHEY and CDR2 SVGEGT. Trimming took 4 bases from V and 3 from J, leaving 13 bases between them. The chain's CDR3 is CASSSGNLIYEQYF. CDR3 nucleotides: TGTGCCAGCAGTTCCGGGAATCTCATCTACGAGCAGTACTTC.

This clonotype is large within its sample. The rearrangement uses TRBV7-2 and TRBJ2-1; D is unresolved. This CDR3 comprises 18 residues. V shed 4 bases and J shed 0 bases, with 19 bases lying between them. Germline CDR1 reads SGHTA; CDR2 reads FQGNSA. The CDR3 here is CASSSPSRSAGSYNEQFF. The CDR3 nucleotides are TGTGCCAGCAGCTCCCCCTCTAGGTCGGCCGGCTCCTACAATGAGCAGTTCTTC.

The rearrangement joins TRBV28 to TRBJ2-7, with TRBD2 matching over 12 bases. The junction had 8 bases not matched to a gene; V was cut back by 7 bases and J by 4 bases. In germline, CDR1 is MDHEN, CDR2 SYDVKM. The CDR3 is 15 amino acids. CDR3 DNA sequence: TGTGCCAGCACCTGGACTAGCGGGGTACTTTACGAGCAGTACTTC. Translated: CASTWTSGVLYEQYF.

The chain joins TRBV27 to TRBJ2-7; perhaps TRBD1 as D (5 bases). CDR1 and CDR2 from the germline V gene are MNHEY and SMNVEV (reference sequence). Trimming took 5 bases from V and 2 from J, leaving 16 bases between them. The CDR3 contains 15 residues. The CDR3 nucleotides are TGTGCCAGCAGTCCCCAGGGTGATGGAACCTACGAGCAGTACTTC. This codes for CASSPQGDGTYEQYF.

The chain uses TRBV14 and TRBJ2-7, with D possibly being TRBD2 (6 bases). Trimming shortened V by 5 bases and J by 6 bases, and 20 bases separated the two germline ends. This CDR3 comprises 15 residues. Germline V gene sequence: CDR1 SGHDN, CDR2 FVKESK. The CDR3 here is CASSSHGGFYAEQYF. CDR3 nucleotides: TGTGCCAGCAGCTCGCATGGGGGGTTTTACGCCGAGCAGTACTTC.

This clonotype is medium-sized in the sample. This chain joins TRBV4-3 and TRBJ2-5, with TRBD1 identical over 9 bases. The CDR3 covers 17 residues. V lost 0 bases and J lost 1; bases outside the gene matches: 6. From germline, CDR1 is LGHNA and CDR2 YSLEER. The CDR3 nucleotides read TGCGCCAGCAGCCAAGATTATAACAGGGGGCTCCAAGAGACCCAGTACTTC. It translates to CASSQDYNRGLQETQYF.

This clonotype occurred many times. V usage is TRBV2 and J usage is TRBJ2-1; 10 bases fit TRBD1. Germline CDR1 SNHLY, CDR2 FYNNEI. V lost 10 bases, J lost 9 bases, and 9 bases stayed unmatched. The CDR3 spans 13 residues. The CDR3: CAISGQGIGEQFF. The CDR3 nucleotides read TGTGCCATTTCGGGACAGGGGATCGGTGAGCAGTTCTTC.